This TCR beta chain was obtained from a study of T cell changes during pregnancy in multiple sclerosis (dated by TCRdb to the late 2010s). For the wider study: Changes in the T cell repertoire over the course of pregnancy were examined in this study in women with multiple sclerosis.

Receptors were amplified or captured by the immunoSEQ multiplex PCR assay. Imported from immuneACCESS, the table was reduced by TCRdb to in-frame sequences with V and J called. These copies leave out some clones; in studies compared against another copy, an unresolved V gene accounts for under half, and the cause of the remainder is not known. The sample table contains about 100,000 clones; only one count was recorded for approximately 93% of them. The ten largest clones take up almost 1% of the sample. The germline V gene supplies CDR1 SQVTM and CDR2 ANQGSEA. The cysteine opens and the phenylalanine closes a CDR3 of 13 amino acids. Only the CDR3 portion is preserved as DNA: 39 bases, with reading frame beginning at the first base. Germline trimming: 1 base from V, 9 bases from J; junction bases outside gene matches: 4. Comments on this clone: Its antigen target is currently unknown. Per-base quality was not reported, and no clone a single base away is much larger than it.

The chain is made from TRBV29-1 and TRBJ1-5; 9 junctional bases match TRBD1. This TCR came from a female donor with multiple sclerosis, enrolled in a pregnancy study. The sequences come from peripheral blood, collected after pregnancy. The nucleotide sequence is given as TGCAGCGTTGAAGGGGGACAGGGTGGGCCCCAGCATTTT. This codes for CSVEGGQGGPQHF.